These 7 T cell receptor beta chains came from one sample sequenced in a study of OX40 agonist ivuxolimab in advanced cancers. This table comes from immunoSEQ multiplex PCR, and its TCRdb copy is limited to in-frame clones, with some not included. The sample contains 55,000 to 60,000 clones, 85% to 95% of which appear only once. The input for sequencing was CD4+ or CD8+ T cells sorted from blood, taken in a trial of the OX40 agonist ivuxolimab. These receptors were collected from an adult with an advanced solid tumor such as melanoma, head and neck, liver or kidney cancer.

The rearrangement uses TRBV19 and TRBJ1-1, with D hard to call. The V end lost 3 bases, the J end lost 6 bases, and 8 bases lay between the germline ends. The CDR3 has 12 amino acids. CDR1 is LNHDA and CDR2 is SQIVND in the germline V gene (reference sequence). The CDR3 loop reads CASSMGGSEAFF. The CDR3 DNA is TGTGCCAGTAGTATGGGTGGGTCTGAAGCTTTCTTT.

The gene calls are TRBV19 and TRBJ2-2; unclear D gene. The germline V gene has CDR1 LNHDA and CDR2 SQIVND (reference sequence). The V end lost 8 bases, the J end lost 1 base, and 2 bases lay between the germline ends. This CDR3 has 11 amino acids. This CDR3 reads CASENTGELFF. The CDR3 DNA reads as TGTGCCAGTGAGAACACCGGGGAGCTGTTTTTT.

The CDR3 region has the DNA TGTGCCAGCAGCCCCTTAGGGAACCACAACGATGAGCAGTTCTTC. Its protein product is CASSPLGNHNDEQFF. The chain uses TRBV9 and TRBJ2-1; D is unresolved. CDR3 size: 15 residues. V was shortened by 4 bases and J by 8 bases, with 19 bases between the two germline ends. Germline lookup yields CDR1 SGDLS and CDR2 YYNGEE.

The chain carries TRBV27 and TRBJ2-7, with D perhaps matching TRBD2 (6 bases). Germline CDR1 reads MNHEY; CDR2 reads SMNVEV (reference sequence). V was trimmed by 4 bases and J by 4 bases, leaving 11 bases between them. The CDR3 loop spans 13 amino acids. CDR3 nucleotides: TGTGCCAGCAGTTGGGGCGGGGAGTACGAGCAGTACTTC. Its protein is CASSWGGEYEQYF.

CDR3 sequence reads: CASSPAGRSYEQYF. CDR3 coding DNA: TGTGCCAGCAGTCCCGCGGGCCGATCCTACGAGCAGTACTTC. The chain employs TRBV27 and TRBJ2-7; a weak D match, TRBD2 (5 bases). Germline values: CDR1 MNHEY, CDR2 SMNVEV (reference sequence). Trimming left V 5 bases short and J 1 base short, with 12 bases between. The length of the CDR3 is 14 residues.

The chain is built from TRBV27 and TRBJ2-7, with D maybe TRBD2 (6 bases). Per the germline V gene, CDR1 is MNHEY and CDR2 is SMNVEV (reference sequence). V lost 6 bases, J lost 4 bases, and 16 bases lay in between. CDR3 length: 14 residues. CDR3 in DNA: TGTGCCAGCAGGGTCGGCGGGACCGCATACGAGCAGTACTTC. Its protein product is CASRVGGTAYEQYF.

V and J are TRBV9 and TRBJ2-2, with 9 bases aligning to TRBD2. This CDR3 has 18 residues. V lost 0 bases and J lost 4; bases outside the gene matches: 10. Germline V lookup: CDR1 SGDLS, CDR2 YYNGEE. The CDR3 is CASSVGLAVPRGTGELFF. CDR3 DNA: TGTGCCAGCAGCGTAGGACTAGCGGTTCCTCGAGGCACCGGGGAGCTGTTTTTT.